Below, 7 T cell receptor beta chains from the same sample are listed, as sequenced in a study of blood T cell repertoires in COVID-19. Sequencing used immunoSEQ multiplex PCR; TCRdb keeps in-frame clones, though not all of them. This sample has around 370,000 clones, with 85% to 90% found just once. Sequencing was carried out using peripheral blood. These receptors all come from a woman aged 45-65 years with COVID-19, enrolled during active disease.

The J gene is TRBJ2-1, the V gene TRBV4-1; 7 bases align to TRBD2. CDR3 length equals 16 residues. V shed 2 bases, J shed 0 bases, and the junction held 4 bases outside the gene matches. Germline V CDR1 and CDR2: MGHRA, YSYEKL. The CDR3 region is CASSQHASGSYNEQFF. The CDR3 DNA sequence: TGCGCCAGCAGCCAACATGCTAGCGGCTCCTACAATGAGCAGTTCTTC.

In DNA form, the CDR3 reads TGTGCCAGCAGCTTTTCTAGGGACAACCTTCATCACACCATATATTTT. This translates into CASSFSRDNLHHTIYF. The chain couples TRBV7-9 to TRBJ1-3, with D tentatively TRBD1 (6 bases). Germline lookup yields CDR1 SEHNR and CDR2 FQNEAQ (reference sequence). The CDR3 covers 16 residues. Deletions cut 3 bases from V and 8 bases from J, with 20 bases between.

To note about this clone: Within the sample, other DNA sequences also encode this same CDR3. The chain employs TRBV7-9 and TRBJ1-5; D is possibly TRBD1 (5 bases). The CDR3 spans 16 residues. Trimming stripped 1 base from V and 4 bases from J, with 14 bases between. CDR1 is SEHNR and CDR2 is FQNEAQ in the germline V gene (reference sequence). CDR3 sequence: CASSLGGQGGNQPQHF. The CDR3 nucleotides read TGTGCCAGCAGCTTAGGTGGTCAGGGTGGGAATCAGCCCCAGCATTTT. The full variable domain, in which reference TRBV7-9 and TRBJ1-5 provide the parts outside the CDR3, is DTGVSQNPRHKITKRGQNVTFRCDPISEHNRLYWYRQTLGQGPEFLTYFQNEAQLEKSRLLSDRFSAERPKGSFSTLEIQRTEQGDSAMYLCASSLGGQGGNQPQHFGDGTRLSIL.

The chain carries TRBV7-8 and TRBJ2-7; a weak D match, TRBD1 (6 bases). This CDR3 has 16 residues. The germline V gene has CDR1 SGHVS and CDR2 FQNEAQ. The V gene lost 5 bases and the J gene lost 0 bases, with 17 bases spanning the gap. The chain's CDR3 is CASSPGAGYASYEQYF. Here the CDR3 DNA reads TGTGCCAGCAGCCCAGGGGCGGGTTACGCCTCCTACGAGCAGTACTTC.

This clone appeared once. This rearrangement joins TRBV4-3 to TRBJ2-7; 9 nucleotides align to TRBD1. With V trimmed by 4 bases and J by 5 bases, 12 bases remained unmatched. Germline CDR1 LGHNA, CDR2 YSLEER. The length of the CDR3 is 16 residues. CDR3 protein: CASSRLPGQGTHEQYF. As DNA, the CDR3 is TGCGCCAGCAGCCGATTACCGGGACAGGGTACCCACGAGCAGTACTTC.

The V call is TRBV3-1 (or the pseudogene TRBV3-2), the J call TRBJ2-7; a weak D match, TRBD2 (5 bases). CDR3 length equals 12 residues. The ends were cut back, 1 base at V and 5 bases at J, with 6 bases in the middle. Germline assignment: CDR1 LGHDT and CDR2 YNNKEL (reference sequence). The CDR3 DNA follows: TGTGCCAGCAGCCAAGGAGGGAACGAGCAGTACTTC. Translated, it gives CASSQGGNEQYF.

CDR3 region: CAISESWQGKAFF. CDR3 DNA: TGTGCCATCAGTGAGTCGTGGCAGGGCAAAGCTTTCTTT. V and J are TRBV10-3 and TRBJ1-1; D may be TRBD1 (5 bases). This CDR3 is built from 13 residues. Trimming left V 0 bases short and J 9 bases short, with 11 bases between. CDR1 is ENHRY, CDR2 SYGVKD, per germline.